This is a list of T cell receptor beta chains from one sample in a study of cytomegalovirus exposure and HLA in healthy donors. Produced via immunoSEQ multiplex PCR; TCRdb's table is partial and in-frame only. The sample shows about 300,000 clones, around 86% of them seen only once. The sequencing input was PBMCs. The origin of the receptors is a man aged 35 to 55 in good health and CMV-seropositive. The CDR3 runs from the conserved cysteine through the conserved F or W. D genes are given only for firm matches. Not every row has a clone size; where given, it reads once, few, many or a size class.

CDR3 protein	CDR3 DNA	D gene	J gene	clone size	V gene
CASSLVGQGPYGYTF	TGTGCCAGCAGCTTAGTCGGACAGGGCCCCTATGGCTACACCTTC	TRBD1	TRBJ1-2	NA	TRBV11-2
CASSLWPGQGGQPQHF	TGTGCCAGCAGTTTATGGCCGGGACAGGGAGGGCAGCCCCAGCATTTT	TRBD1	TRBJ1-5	NA	TRBV28
CASSRGDPREELFF	TGTGCCAGCAGCCGGGGGGATCCCCGAGAAGAACTGTTTTTT	NA	TRBJ1-4	NA	TRBV7-2
CASSESVPGTFSNQPQHF	TGTGCCAGCAGTGAGAGTGTGCCCGGGACATTTAGCAATCAGCCCCAGCATTTT	NA	TRBJ1-5	NA	TRBV6-1
CASSWTGEADTQYF	TGTGCCAGCAGCTGGACAGGGGAGGCAGATACGCAGTATTTT	TRBD1	TRBJ2-3	NA	TRBV7-3
CASSQVLIRDRVTGELFF	TGCGCCAGCAGTCAGGTCCTTATTCGGGACAGGGTAACCGGGGAGCTGTTTTTT	TRBD1	TRBJ2-2	NA	TRBV23-1
CASSPGLAGVGEQFF	TGTGCCAGCAGTCCAGGACTAGCGGGAGTGGGTGAGCAGTTCTTC	TRBD2	TRBJ2-1	NA	TRBV27
CASSLRTSGSNEQFF	TGTGCCAGCAGTTTGCGGACTAGCGGGAGCAATGAGCAGTTCTTC	TRBD2	TRBJ2-1	NA	TRBV28
CASSDLAGGTDTQYF	TGTGCCAGTTCGGACCTAGCGGGAGGAACAGATACGCAGTATTTT	TRBD2	TRBJ2-3	NA	TRBV27
CASSLWKGQGTDTQYF	TGTGCCAGCAGCTTGTGGAAGGGACAGGGCACAGATACGCAGTATTTT	TRBD1	TRBJ2-3	once	TRBV5-8
CASSLTGDTEAFF	TGTGCCAGTAGTCTGACGGGGGACACTGAAGCTTTCTTT	NA	TRBJ1-1	NA	TRBV19
CASSPKAVITDTQYF	TGTGCCAGCTCACCAAAGGCGGTCATCACAGATACGCAGTATTTT	NA	TRBJ2-3	NA	TRBV18
CASSGPGLYNEQFF	TGCGCCAGCAGTGGCCCGGGACTTTACAATGAGCAGTTCTTC	NA	TRBJ2-1	NA	TRBV10-1
CASSYGATGANVLTF	TGTGCCAGCAGTTACGGGGCGACTGGGGCCAACGTCCTGACTTTC	NA	TRBJ2-6	NA	TRBV6-5
CASSQDLYTSGSVYEQYF	TGCGCCAGCAGCCAAGATCTCTATACTAGCGGGAGTGTCTACGAGCAGTACTTC	TRBD2	TRBJ2-7	NA	TRBV4-1
CASSHYPPQGTQETQYF	TGCGCCAGCAGCCATTACCCCCCCCAGGGAACCCAAGAGACCCAGTACTTC	NA	TRBJ2-5	NA	TRBV5-1
CASSSTLLGQGSQPQHF	TGTGCCAGTAGCTCGACCCTATTGGGACAGGGGAGTCAGCCCCAGCATTTT	TRBD1	TRBJ1-5	NA	TRBV19
CASSPTVQETQYF	TGCGCCAGCAGCCCGACAGTTCAAGAGACCCAGTACTTC	NA	TRBJ2-5	NA	TRBV4-1
CASSLGGGGEETQYF	TGTGCCAGCAGCTTAGGGGGGGGAGGAGAAGAGACCCAGTACTTC	TRBD2	TRBJ2-5	once	TRBV11-3
CASQGREFGNQPQHF	TGTGCCAGTCAGGGCAGGGAATTTGGCAATCAGCCCCAGCATTTT	NA	TRBJ1-5	NA	TRBV19
CASSESPNSYNEQFF	TGCGCCAGCAGCGAGAGTCCTAATTCCTACAATGAGCAGTTCTTC	NA	TRBJ2-1	NA	TRBV5-1
CASSLGTVQPQHF	TGTGCCAGCAGCTTAGGGACAGTTCAGCCCCAGCATTTT	NA	TRBJ1-5	NA	TRBV7-9
CASGLAGLSSYEQYF	TGTGCCAGCGGCTTAGCGGGCCTCAGCTCCTACGAGCAGTACTTC	TRBD2	TRBJ2-7	NA	TRBV28
CASSQATGINYGYTF	TGTGCCAGCAGCCAAGCCACAGGGATTAACTATGGCTACACCTTC	NA	TRBJ1-2	NA	TRBV7-2
CSVDRGYGYTF	TGCAGTGTAGACAGGGGCTATGGCTACACCTTC	TRBD1	TRBJ1-2	NA	TRBV20-1
CASRGRTTVNTEAFF	TGTGCCAGCAGGGGGAGGACGACCGTGAACACTGAAGCTTTCTTT	NA	TRBJ1-1	NA	TRBV28
CASSRTELSYNEQFF	TGTGCCAGCAGCCGCACAGAGCTCTCCTACAATGAGCAGTTCTTC	NA	TRBJ2-1	once	TRBV7-3
CSVAPGTGGEGTEAFF	TGCAGCGTTGCGCCTGGGACAGGGGGCGAGGGCACTGAAGCTTTCTTT	TRBD1	TRBJ1-1	NA	TRBV29-1
CASREWTGVYEQYF	TGTGCCAGCCGGGAATGGACAGGGGTCTACGAGCAGTACTTC	TRBD1	TRBJ2-7	NA	TRBV5-6
CASSQTSGRPDTQYF	TGTGCCAGCAGTCAAACTAGCGGGAGGCCAGATACGCAGTATTTT	TRBD2	TRBJ2-3	NA	TRBV28
CASSRQGAGEKLFF	TGTGCCAGCAGCCGGCAGGGGGCGGGGGAAAAACTGTTTTTT	TRBD1	TRBJ1-4	NA	TRBV6-6
CASPSGVSYNEQFF	TGTGCCAGCCCTTCGGGTGTCTCCTACAATGAGCAGTTCTTC	NA	TRBJ2-1	NA	TRBV5-8
CASSLFSSSGTYEQYF	TGTGCCAGCAGCCTTTTCAGTTCCAGCGGAACCTACGAGCAGTACTTC	NA	TRBJ2-7	NA	TRBV4-2
CASSLRDYQETQYF	TGTGCCAGCAGCCTCAGGGACTACCAAGAGACCCAGTACTTC	NA	TRBJ2-5	NA	TRBV14
CASSLSGSTAGELFF	TGTGCCAGCAGCTTAAGCGGGAGCACTGCCGGGGAGCTGTTTTTT	TRBD2	TRBJ2-2	NA	TRBV7-3
CASSSQGAGNTIYF	TGTGCCAGCAGTTCGCAGGGGGCTGGAAACACCATATATTTT	TRBD1	TRBJ1-3	NA	TRBV28
CASSSQTTGADPEAFF	TGTGCCAGCAGTTCTCAAACGACAGGCGCAGATCCTGAAGCTTTCTTT	NA	TRBJ1-1	NA	TRBV27
CASRVTGLTNYGYTF	TGTGCCAGCAGGGTGACAGGGCTAACTAACTATGGCTACACCTTC	TRBD1	TRBJ1-2	NA	TRBV28
CASSLTGTGAHEQYF	TGCGCCAGCAGCTTGACCGGGACAGGGGCCCACGAGCAGTACTTC	TRBD1	TRBJ2-7	NA	TRBV5-1
CASSSPTGYPKNIQYF	TGTGCCAGCAGCTCACCTACAGGGTACCCCAAAAACATTCAGTACTTC	NA	TRBJ2-4	NA	TRBV27
CASSPGQGVASQETQYF	TGCGCCAGCAGCCCGGGACAGGGGGTGGCGAGCCAAGAGACCCAGTACTTC	TRBD1	TRBJ2-5	NA	TRBV5-1
CASSQAIQGNYGYTF	TGCGCCAGCAGCCAAGCGATACAGGGAAACTATGGCTACACCTTC	NA	TRBJ1-2	NA	TRBV4-3
CASSPRNGDTEAFF	TGTGCCAGCAGCCCTAGGAACGGGGACACTGAAGCTTTCTTT	NA	TRBJ1-1	NA	TRBV11-2
CASRLESRTVVYNEQFF	TGTGCAAGTCGCTTAGAGTCGCGGACAGTAGTCTACAATGAGCAGTTCTTC	NA	TRBJ2-1	NA	TRBV12-2
CASSAGLADSTDTQYF	TGTGCCAGTAGTGCGGGACTAGCGGATAGCACAGATACGCAGTATTTT	TRBD2	TRBJ2-3	NA	TRBV19
CATSGTSPYEQYF	TGTGCCACCTCGGGGACTTCCCCCTACGAGCAGTACTTC	NA	TRBJ2-7	NA	TRBV19
CASSRERASSYEQYF	TGTGCCAGCAGCCGCGAGCGGGCTAGCTCCTACGAGCAGTACTTC	NA	TRBJ2-7	NA	TRBV7-6
CASSTLAGPYNEQFF	TGCGCCAGCAGCACACTAGCGGGCCCGTACAATGAGCAGTTCTTC	TRBD2	TRBJ2-1	NA	TRBV5-1
CATLFTGGADGYTF	TGCGCCACCCTATTTACAGGAGGGGCGGATGGCTACACCTTC	NA	TRBJ1-2	NA	TRBV10-1
CASSLVPASGVLDEQFF	TGTGCCAGCAGCTTAGTTCCCGCTAGCGGGGTCTTAGATGAGCAGTTCTTC	TRBD2	TRBJ2-1	NA	TRBV11-3
CASRGSSGMNTGELFF	TGTGCCAGCCGAGGAAGTAGCGGGATGAACACCGGGGAGCTGTTTTTT	TRBD2	TRBJ2-2	NA	TRBV2
CASIQGEGQVLGNTEAFF	TGCGCCAGCATCCAGGGGGAAGGGCAAGTCTTGGGGAACACTGAAGCTTTCTTT	TRBD1	TRBJ1-1	few	TRBV5-1
CASSLVTSGSRDF	TGTGCCAGCAGCTTAGTGACTAGCGGGAGCAGGGACTTC	TRBD2	TRBJ2-4	NA	TRBV7-2
CAWTLAGPYEQYF	TGTGCCTGGACCCTAGCGGGACCCTACGAGCAGTACTTC	TRBD2	TRBJ2-7	NA	TRBV30
CASSIAGLAGGEEQYF	TGTGCCAGTAGTATAGCCGGACTAGCGGGAGGAGAAGAGCAGTACTTC	TRBD2	TRBJ2-7	NA	TRBV19
CASSALRKRYGYTF	TGTGCCAGCAGCGCCTTGAGGAAGCGCTATGGCTACACCTTC	NA	TRBJ1-2	NA	TRBV9